A selection of T cell receptor beta chains follows, all from one sample in a study of blood T cell repertoires in COVID-19. Clones were sequenced by immunoSEQ multiplex PCR, and TCRdb holds only the in-frame ones, with some missing. The table shows some 260,000 clones, with around 84% occurring only once. Sequencing was done on a sample of PBMCs or T cells enriched from blood (not recorded which). These receptors all come from a man aged 30 to 45 with acute COVID-19. Each CDR3 is given with its conserved first and last residue. A D gene is named only where the DNA matches it firmly. A row's size may be missing; if present it is once, few, many or a size class.

size,J,D,V,length,CDR3,DNA
.,TRBJ1-3,TRBD1,TRBV27,14,CASSLSTGGNTIYF,TGTGCCAGCAGTTTATCGACAGGGGGAAACACCATATATTTT
.,TRBJ1-1,TRBD1,TRBV14,16,CASSPTPRGPGTEAFF,TGTGCCAGCAGCCCTACACCCAGGGGGCCTGGGACTGAAGCTTTCTTT
.,TRBJ1-5,TRBD1,TRBV18,16,CASSPPRTGGDQPQHF,TGTGCCAGCTCACCGCCCCGGACAGGGGGCGACCAGCCCCAGCATTTT
.,TRBJ1-4,TRBD1,TRBV11-3,15,CASSGAGTGQEKLFF,TGTGCCAGCAGCGGAGCGGGGACAGGGCAGGAAAAACTGTTTTTT
.,TRBJ1-1,TRBD1,TRBV5-1,17,CASSSPRDRGMNTEAFF,TGTGCCAGCAGCTCGCCGAGGGACAGGGGAATGAACACTGAAGCTTTCTTT
few,TRBJ2-5,TRBD2,TRBV15,17,CATSRDHVGTSEQTQYF,TGTGCCACCAGCAGAGATCACGTGGGGACTAGCGAGCAGACCCAGTACTTC
.,TRBJ1-1,TRBD1,TRBV6-1,15,CASSERPTGGGEAFF,TGTGCCAGCAGTGAACGCCCGACAGGGGGCGGTGAAGCTTTCTTT
.,TRBJ2-5,TRBD1,TRBV19,15,CASSSGQGVRETQYF,TGTGCCAGTAGTTCCGGACAGGGAGTTCGAGAGACCCAGTACTTC
.,TRBJ2-5,TRBD1,TRBV6-5,15,CASSSGTGGRETQYF,TGTGCCAGCAGCTCCGGGACAGGGGGTCGGGAGACCCAGTACTTC
.,TRBJ1-5,.,TRBV6-5,13,CASSPPGYGPQHF,TGTGCCAGCAGTCCCCCGGGGTACGGGCCCCAGCATTTT
.,TRBJ1-2,TRBD1,TRBV27,14,CASKDRNSNYGYTF,TGTGCCAGCAAGGACAGGAACTCTAACTATGGCTACACCTTC
.,TRBJ2-1,.,TRBV2,14,CASNPGGVDNEQFF,TGTGCCAGCAACCCCGGCGGGGTCGACAATGAGCAGTTCTTC
.,TRBJ2-1,.,TRBV21-1,20,CASSKDLDSGRALGYNEQFF,TGTGCCAGCAGCAAAGATCTGGATAGCGGGAGGGCCCTAGGGTACAATGAGCAGTTCTTC
.,TRBJ1-2,.,TRBV5-6,14,CASSLAQGIYGYTF,TGTGCCAGCAGCTTGGCACAGGGCATCTATGGCTACACCTTC
.,TRBJ2-3,TRBD2,TRBV7-9,15,CASSASGGTTDTQYF,TGTGCCAGCAGTGCTAGCGGGGGTACCACAGATACGCAGTATTTT
few,TRBJ2-5,TRBD2,TRBV5-4,16,CASSQQPGGIRETQYF,TGTGCCAGCAGCCAACAACCGGGGGGAATCCGGGAGACCCAGTACTTC
.,TRBJ2-3,.,TRBV12-3/TRBV12-4,12,CASRSRGDTQYF,TGTGCCAGCAGATCCCGAGGAGATACGCAGTATTTT
.,TRBJ1-5,TRBD1,TRBV12-3/TRBV12-4,13,CASSPQGNQPQHF,TGTGCCAGCAGCCCACAGGGGAATCAGCCCCAGCATTTT
.,TRBJ1-2,.,TRBV23-1,14,CASSPKGGGRGYTF,TGCGCCAGCAGTCCGAAGGGAGGGGGAAGGGGCTACACCTTC
.,TRBJ1-2,TRBD1,TRBV5-1,12,CASRTGDYGYTF,TGCGCCAGCAGGACAGGGGACTATGGCTACACCTTC
.,TRBJ2-5,.,TRBV5-1,14,CASSSTGELETQYF,TGCGCCAGCAGCTCGACTGGAGAACTGGAGACCCAGTACTTC
.,TRBJ2-2,.,TRBV5-4,13,CASSNRNTGELFF,TGTGCCAGCAGCAACAGGAACACCGGGGAGCTGTTTTTT
.,TRBJ1-4,TRBD1,TRBV5-4,15,CASSRGGQRNEKLFF,TGTGCCAGCAGCCGAGGGGGACAGAGGAATGAAAAACTGTTTTTT
.,TRBJ1-2,.,TRBV19,15,CASSGKKTGSYGYTF,TGTGCCAGTAGCGGTAAAAAAACAGGGAGCTATGGCTACACCTTC
.,TRBJ2-1,TRBD2,TRBV4-1,15,CASSQTGLAGGFAFF,TGCGCCAGCAGCCAAACGGGACTAGCGGGAGGGTTTGCGTTCTTC
.,TRBJ1-1,.,TRBV9,13,CASSVAENTEAFF,TGTGCCAGCAGCGTCGCAGAGAACACTGAAGCTTTCTTT
.,TRBJ1-3,TRBD1,TRBV19,16,CASRRYGTGTGNTIYF,TGTGCCAGTAGGAGGTATGGGACAGGGACTGGAAACACCATATATTTT
once,TRBJ2-1,TRBD2,TRBV19,14,CASSKTSGRHEQFF,TGTGCCAGTAGTAAGACTAGCGGGAGGCATGAGCAGTTCTTC
.,TRBJ1-4,.,TRBV5-1,15,CASALAGAPNEKLFF,TGCGCCAGCGCCCTGGCGGGGGCGCCTAATGAAAAACTGTTTTTT
once,TRBJ2-5,TRBD2,TRBV5-8,16,CASSLVAGGRQETQYF,TGTGCCAGCAGCTTGGTAGCGGGGGGTCGCCAAGAGACCCAGTACTTC
.,TRBJ1-6,.,TRBV14,14,CASSPRGGGSPLHF,TGTGCCAGCAGCCCGCGGGGGGGAGGCTCACCCCTCCACTTT
.,TRBJ1-2,TRBD1,TRBV29-1,15,CSGYRDRGPDYGYTF,TGCAGCGGATACCGGGACAGGGGGCCTGACTATGGCTACACCTTC
.,TRBJ2-5,TRBD2,TRBV7-3,15,CASSLGLAGRETQYF,TGTGCCAGCAGCTTGGGACTAGCGGGTCGGGAGACCCAGTACTTC
.,TRBJ2-1,.,TRBV5-1,16,CASRLLSSGSYNEQFF,TGTGCCAGCAGGCTGCTGTCGTCGGGCTCCTACAATGAGCAGTTCTTC
.,TRBJ2-1,.,TRBV5-8,15,CASNVRTNPYNEQFF,TGTGCCAGCAACGTAAGGACTAATCCCTACAATGAGCAGTTCTTC
.,TRBJ1-6,.,TRBV5-1,15,CASSLESSYNSPLHF,TGCGCCAGCAGCTTGGAGAGCTCCTATAATTCACCCCTCCACTTT
.,TRBJ2-1,TRBD2,TRBV5-1,13,CASSLGSGERQFF,TGTGCCAGCAGCTTGGGTAGCGGGGAGAGGCAGTTCTTC
many,TRBJ1-6,TRBD1,TRBV28,14,CASSLGTDNSPLHF,TGTGCCAGCAGTTTAGGGACAGATAATTCACCCCTCCACTTT
.,TRBJ1-2,.,TRBV30,13,CAWSPHRQDGYTF,TGTGCCTGGAGTCCCCACCGGCAGGATGGCTACACCTTC
.,TRBJ2-6,TRBD1,TRBV7-9,19,CASSTTDRGRSSGANVLTF,TGTGCCAGCAGCACTACAGACAGGGGGCGCAGCTCTGGGGCCAACGTCCTGACTTTC
.,TRBJ1-1,.,TRBV7-9,15,CASSPRGGLNTEAFF,TGTGCCAGCAGCCCCAGGGGTGGGCTGAACACTGAAGCTTTCTTT
.,TRBJ1-1,TRBD1,TRBV29-1,11,CSVRQGTEAFF,TGCAGCGTTCGACAGGGCACTGAAGCTTTCTTT
.,TRBJ2-1,TRBD2,TRBV5-6,16,CASSLASSGGVGEQFF,TGTGCCAGCAGCTTGGCCTCTAGCGGGGGGGTAGGTGAGCAGTTCTTC
.,TRBJ1-6,.,TRBV3-1/TRBV3-2,13,CASSQELAGPIHF,TGTGCCAGCAGCCAAGAGTTGGCAGGGCCCATCCACTTT
.,TRBJ2-4,TRBD1,TRBV28,20,CASFSLGQGADGVAKNIQYF,TGTGCCAGCTTCTCCCTTGGTCAGGGGGCTGATGGAGTCGCCAAAAACATTCAGTACTTC
.,TRBJ1-5,.,TRBV3-1/TRBV3-2,15,CASSQSAISNQPQHF,TGTGCCAGCAGCCAAAGCGCGATTAGCAATCAGCCCCAGCATTTT